Here is one T cell receptor (beta chain) with its context. Antigen specificity is unknown. This record belongs to a study of OX40 agonist ivuxolimab in advanced cancers. Study-wide findings and caveats: Among the lowest levels of clonal expansion were found in partial responders at 0.1-3.0 mg/kg. Dosing at 0.1 to 3.0 mg/kg was accompanied by clonal expansion of CD4+ and CD8+ blood T cells by week 6. More expanded clones were seen, on average, in CD8+ T cells than in CD4+.

Clones were read by immunoSEQ multiplex PCR, and TCRdb kept only the in-frame ones, dropping some. The data hold about 73,000 clones, with more than 85% observed a single time. CDR3 length equals 12 residues. Germline V lookup: CDR1 MNHEY, CDR2 SVGAGI. The sequence was collected from an adult with an advanced solid tumor such as melanoma, head and neck, liver or kidney cancer. This material consisted of CD4+ or CD8+ T cells sorted from blood, taken in a trial of the OX40 agonist ivuxolimab. The rearrangement links TRBV6-5 to TRBJ2-3, with D perhaps matching TRBD2 (6 bases). The CDR3 loop reads CASNGGTDTQYF. The CDR3 DNA is TGTGCTTCAAACGGGGGAACAGATACGCAGTATTTT.